A single sample gave rise to the 28 T cell receptor beta chains below, sequenced in a study of OX40 agonist ivuxolimab in advanced cancers. Some clones are missing from TCRdb's copy, which holds only in-frame ones; the method was immunoSEQ multiplex PCR. The sample lists approximately 77,000 clones; 80% to 95% were seen once. Sequencing was performed on CD4+ or CD8+ T cells sorted from blood, taken in a trial of the OX40 agonist ivuxolimab. Receptors originate from an adult with an advanced solid tumor such as melanoma, head and neck, liver or kidney cancer.

This chain joins TRBV18 and TRBJ1-3; TRBD1 is a possible D gene (6 bases). V dropped 0 bases and J dropped 0 bases, with 6 bases sitting between them. The CDR3 contains 15 residues. In germline, CDR1 is KGHSH, CDR2 LQKENI. The CDR3 DNA follows: TGTGCCAGCTCACCACCGACAGGCTCTGGAAACACCATATATTTT. It encodes CASSPPTGSGNTIYF.

J is TRBJ2-3 and V is TRBV21-1; the table's D call, TRBD1, was not checked against the DNA. TRBV21-1 is a pseudogene segment. This CDR3 region has 10 residues. The CDR3 loop reads CASIGTGQYF. DNA for the CDR3: TGTGCCAGCATCGGGACAGGGCAGTATTTT.

The chain carries TRBV27 and TRBJ2-1; tentatively, D is TRBD1 (5 bases). The germline CDR1 and CDR2 sequences are MNHEY and SMNVEV (reference sequence). This CDR3 region has 17 residues. The germline V and J ends were trimmed by 2 bases and 0 bases, with 14 bases remaining between them. The CDR3 reads CASSLPPSRGSYNEQFF. Written as DNA, the CDR3 is TGTGCCAGCAGTTTACCCCCTAGTAGGGGCTCCTACAATGAGCAGTTCTTC.

The CDR3: CASKGTGGTGELFF. The CDR3 coding sequence is TGCGCCAGCAAGGGGACGGGTGGCACCGGGGAGCTGTTTTTT. The chain recombines TRBV10-2 with TRBJ2-2; D is perhaps TRBD1 or TRBD2 (5 bases each). The V gene lost 7 bases and the J gene lost 4 bases, with 13 bases spanning the gap. The CDR3 is 14 amino acids. CDR1 is WSHSY and CDR2 is SAAADI in the germline V gene.

CDR3 in DNA: TGCGCCAGCAGCCAAGATTTCGGATTCGCGAACACCGGGGAGCTGTTTTTT. Encoded protein: CASSQDFGFANTGELFF. The chain joins TRBV4-3 to TRBJ2-2; D is unclear. Germline V gene sequence: CDR1 LGHNA, CDR2 YSLEER. Deletions cut 0 bases from V and 0 bases from J, with 11 bases between. The length of the CDR3 is 17 residues.

The count of this clone is one. The chain has TRBV4-3 and TRBJ2-5, with 16 bases fitting TRBD2. Germline CDR1 is LGHNA and CDR2 is YSLEER. V was clipped by 4 bases and J by 4 bases; unmatched bases: 9. This CDR3 has 18 residues. CDR3 loop: CASSPGTSGRGVGETQYF. The CDR3 coding sequence is TGCGCCAGCAGCCCCGGGACTAGCGGGAGGGGGGTAGGAGAGACCCAGTACTTC.

This clone was observed a few times. The chain employs TRBV6-5 and TRBJ1-2; 7 bases line up with TRBD1. J lost 2 bases, V lost 5 bases, and 5 bases had no gene match. CDR3 size: 14 residues. Germline-derived CDR1 and CDR2 are MNHEY and SVGAGI. CDR3 protein: CASSTSRGNYGYTF. CDR3 DNA sequence: TGTGCCAGCAGTACAAGCAGGGGGAACTATGGCTACACCTTC.

This chain connects TRBV6-1 to TRBJ1-2; TRBD1 matches at 8 bases. The V segment lost 5 bases and the J segment 4 bases; nucleotides outside the gene matches: 6. Germline V lookup: CDR1 MNHNS, CDR2 SASEGT. This CDR3 is 14 amino acids long. The CDR3 bases are TGTGCCAGCAGTCCTTCTGGGACAGGCTATGGCTACACCTTC. Its protein is CASSPSGTGYGYTF.

The chain links TRBV7-2 to TRBJ2-1; D is unclear. The CDR3 length is 15 residues. Germline lookup yields CDR1 SGHTA and CDR2 FQGNSA. V gave up 1 base and J gave up 3 bases, with 10 bases separating them. CDR3 sequence: CASSLGGRDYNEQFF. For the CDR3, the DNA is TGTGCCAGCAGCTTAGGAGGACGTGACTACAATGAGCAGTTCTTC.

The chain links TRBV19 to TRBJ1-2; tentative D call: TRBD1 (5 bases). The V end was cut by 9 bases, the J end by 2 bases, with 16 bases between. The CDR3 loop spans 14 amino acids. Germline V gives CDR1 LNHDA, CDR2 SQIVND (reference sequence). CDR3: CASRSSGGNYGYTF. CDR3 bases: TGTGCCAGCCGCTCGTCGGGGGGGAACTATGGCTACACCTTC.

This clone was seen a single time. The gene calls are TRBV7-6 and TRBJ2-1, with 7 bases that match TRBD2. The CDR3 totals 16 residues. V lost 4 bases to trimming and J lost 0 bases; unmatched junction nucleotides: 6. Germline assignment: CDR1 SGHVS and CDR2 FNYEAQ. This chain's CDR3 is CASSYGGGGSYNEQFF. CDR3 sequence (DNA): TGTGCCAGCAGCTATGGCGGGGGAGGCTCCTACAATGAGCAGTTCTTC.

The sample holds one count of this clone. The CDR3 reads CASRRAGTYHSGANVLTF. DNA of the CDR3: TGTGCCAGCCGAAGAGCCGGGACATACCACTCTGGGGCCAACGTCCTGACTTTC. V is TRBV28 and J is TRBJ2-6; possible D gene TRBD1, 6 bases. Trimming stripped 8 bases from V and 0 bases from J, with 20 bases between. This CDR3 is 18 amino acids long. CDR1 and CDR2 (germline): MDHEN, SYDVKM.

This sequence joins TRBV2 and TRBJ2-3, with TRBD2 matching 12 bases. Germline CDR1 and CDR2: SNHLY and FYNNEI. V shed 0 bases and J 2 bases; nucleotides not matched to a gene: 3. The CDR3 is made up of 17 amino acids. The CDR3 protein is CASSEALAGGPTDTQYF. The CDR3 DNA sequence: TGTGCCAGCAGTGAAGCGCTAGCGGGGGGGCCCACAGATACGCAGTATTTT. Full variable domain (remainder filled in from reference TRBV2 and TRBJ2-3): EPEVTQTPSHQVTQMGQEVILRCVPISNHLYFYWYRQILGQKVEFLVSFYNNEISEKSEIFDDQFSVERPDGSNFTLKIRSTKLEDSAMYFCASSEALAGGPTDTQYFGPGTRLTVL.

J is TRBJ1-1 and V is TRBV7-2; D ambiguous. Germline V gives CDR1 SGHTA, CDR2 FQGNSA. This CDR3 spans 13 amino acids. Trimming took 1 base from V and 3 from J, leaving 6 bases between them. CDR3 loop: CASSLGVDTEAFF. The CDR3 DNA reads TGTGCCAGCAGCTTAGGGGTGGACACTGAAGCTTTCTTT.

This clone was detected once. The chain is built from TRBV28 and TRBJ2-7; D is perhaps TRBD1 (6 bases). Germline V gene sequence: CDR1 MDHEN, CDR2 SYDVKM. This CDR3 spans 13 amino acids. The V end was cut by 11 bases, the J end by 6 bases, with 20 bases between. This CDR3 is CAVTDRPTGEQYF. DNA of the CDR3: TGTGCCGTAACAGACAGGCCAACAGGCGAGCAGTACTTC.

The chain has TRBV2 and TRBJ1-4; 7 bases agree with TRBD1. CDR1 SNHLY and CDR2 FYNNEI come from the germline V gene. The CDR3 consists of 13 residues. V trimming: 8 bases; J trimming: 8 bases; junction bases outside the gene matches: 8. CDR3 coding DNA: TGTGCCAGCGCCGGACAGGTGGGGGAAAAACTGTTTTTT. Its translation: CASAGQVGEKLFF.

This chain joins TRBV7-2 and TRBJ1-2, with TRBD1 as a possible D gene (6 bases). Germline V gene data show CDR1 as SGHTA and CDR2 as FQGNSA. This CDR3 spans 12 amino acids. V was cut by 3 bases and J by 5 bases, with 7 bases left in between. CDR3 in amino acids: CASSFTGYGYTF. The CDR3 bases are TGTGCCAGCAGCTTTACAGGGTATGGCTACACCTTC.

The CDR3 sequence is CASSLPTLDTQYF. As DNA, the CDR3 is TGTGCCAGCAGCTTACCTACGTTGGATACGCAGTATTTT. The rearrangement uses TRBV7-9 and TRBJ2-3; D gene unclear. The CDR3 spans 13 residues. V lost 2 bases to trimming and J lost 6 bases, with 9 bases between them. Germline loops: CDR1 SEHNR, CDR2 FQNEAQ (reference sequence). The full variable domain, in which reference TRBV7-9 and TRBJ2-3 provide the parts outside the CDR3, is DTGVSQNPRHKITKRGQNVTFRCDPISEHNRLYWYRQTLGQGPEFLTYFQNEAQLEKSRLLSDRFSAERPKGSFSTLEIQRTEQGDSAMYLCASSLPTLDTQYFGPGTRLTVL.

The chain recombines TRBV19 with TRBJ2-2, with D unclear. This CDR3 comprises 15 residues. Germline loops: CDR1 LNHDA, CDR2 SQIVND (reference sequence). Trimming pared 4 bases from V and 0 bases from J, leaving 9 bases between. CDR3 sequence (DNA): TGTGCCAGTAGTAATATCCGGACGAACACCGGGGAGCTGTTTTTT. It encodes CASSNIRTNTGELFF. The whole variable domain, remainder taken from reference TRBV19 and TRBJ2-2, is DGGITQSPKYLFRKEGQNVTLSCEQNLNHDAMYWYRQDPGQGLRLIYYSQIVNDFQKGDIAEGYSVSREKKESFPLTVTSAQKNPTAFYLCASSNIRTNTGELFFGEGSRLTVL.

This chain uses TRBV6-6 with TRBJ2-7, with 11 positions matching TRBD1. The CDR3 is made up of 15 amino acids. The germline V gene has CDR1 MNHNY and CDR2 SVGAGI (reference sequence). J was trimmed by 4 bases and V by 4 bases; bases with no gene match: 6. CDR3 amino acids: CASSSPGTGGYEQYF. The CDR3 coding sequence is TGTGCCAGCAGTTCTCCCGGGACAGGGGGTTACGAGCAGTACTTC.

Concerning this clone itself: Germline and junction disagree at one end, which may indicate a read error. This chain connects TRBV11-2 to TRBJ1-4; D perhaps matches TRBD1 (6 bases). The CDR3 runs 12 residues. Germline assignment: CDR1 SGHAT and CDR2 FQNNGV. The CDR3 reads CASSFSSGTMIF. The CDR3 nucleotides read TGTGCCAGCAGCTTTTCGTCCGGGACAATGATTTTT.

J is TRBJ2-5 and V is TRBV5-5; maybe TRBD2 (6 bases). Looked up from germline, CDR1 is SGHKS and CDR2 is YYEKEE (reference sequence). The CDR3 is 15 residues long. V lost 5 bases and J 3 bases, leaving 17 bases between the germline ends. In DNA form, the CDR3 reads TGTGCCAGCAGTCTCGAGGGGACTCCCGAAGAGACCCAGTACTTC. Translated, it gives CASSLEGTPEETQYF.

The count of this clone is one. This chain joins TRBV6-5 and TRBJ2-7, with D possibly being TRBD2 (5 bases). Germline V gives CDR1 MNHEY, CDR2 SVGAGI. This CDR3 region has 12 residues. Trimming cost V 7 bases and J 2 bases, with 9 bases left between them. The CDR3 nucleotides are TGTGCCAGCACTAGCACCACCTACGAGCAGTACTTC. It codes for CASTSTTYEQYF.

The chain is built from TRBV5-1 and TRBJ1-1, with 7 positions matching TRBD1. The CDR3 loop spans 14 amino acids. Germline lookup yields CDR1 SGHRS and CDR2 YFSETQ. The ends lost 2 bases at V and 1 base at J; junction bases unmatched: 2. CDR3 in DNA: TGCGCCAGCAGCTTAAGGACAGGGAACACTGAAGCTTTCTTT. Its protein product is CASSLRTGNTEAFF.

V and J are TRBV2 and TRBJ2-5, with 11 bases lining up with TRBD2. With 5 bases clipped from V and 5 bases from J, the junction kept 4 bases outside the gene matches. This CDR3 spans 14 amino acids. The V gene's germline CDR1 is SNHLY and CDR2 FYNNEI. CDR3 protein: CASSYGTSGETQYF. The CDR3 DNA is TGTGCCAGCAGTTACGGGACTAGCGGCGAGACCCAGTACTTC.

This clone has a single count. The chain employs TRBV11-3 and TRBJ2-3; possibly TRBD2 for D (6 bases). This CDR3 has 13 amino acids. Trimming removed 3 bases from V and 4 bases from J, with 8 bases in between. CDR1 SGHNT and CDR2 YENEEA come from the germline V gene. Written as DNA, the CDR3 is TGTGCCAGCAGCTTGAGGGACTCAGATACGCAGTATTTT. As protein: CASSLRDSDTQYF. The full variable domain, its missing parts supplied by reference TRBV11-3 and TRBJ2-3, is EAGVVQSPRYKIIEKKQPVAFWCNPISGHNTLYWYLQNLGQGPELLIRYENEEAVDDSQLPKDRFSAERLKGVDSTLKIQPAELGDSAVYLCASSLRDSDTQYFGPGTRLTVL.

The chain has TRBV28 and TRBJ2-1; TRBD2 aligns across 10 bases. V shed 6 bases, J shed 2 bases, and the junction held 7 bases outside the gene matches. The germline V gene encodes CDR1 MDHEN and CDR2 SYDVKM. The CDR3 contains 16 residues. The CDR3 spells CASSTIAGGAYNEQFF. The CDR3, as DNA: TGTGCCAGCAGCACAATAGCGGGGGGAGCCTACAATGAGCAGTTCTTC.

The genes are TRBV30 and TRBJ2-5; D gene unclear. The CDR3 totals 13 residues. V was pared by 1 base and J by 1 base, with 7 bases between. Germline V gene data show CDR1 as GTSNPN and CDR2 as SVGIG (reference sequence). The CDR3 protein is CAWSALPQETQYF. DNA of the CDR3: TGTGCCTGGAGTGCTCTCCCCCAAGAGACCCAGTACTTC. Full variable domain (outside the CDR3, taken from reference TRBV30 and TRBJ2-5): SQTIHQWPATLVQPVGSPLSLECTVEGTSNPNLYWYRQAAGRGLQLLFYSVGIGQISSEVPQNLSASRPQDRQFILSSKKLLLSDSGFYLCAWSALPQETQYFGPGTRLLVL.